This TCR beta chain was sequenced for a study of blood T cell repertoires in COVID-19. Recruits, aged about 18 to 89 years, lived in about two dozen US areas. The protocol was immunoSEQ multiplex PCR, while the TCRdb copy is restricted to in-frame clones and leaves out a portion. The repertoire holds around 450,000 clones, 90% seen once, with about 0.57% in the top ten. Per the germline V gene, CDR1 is SGHDT and CDR2 is YYEEEE. Trimming took 4 bases from V and 0 from J, leaving 13 bases between them. The CDR3 covers 15 residues. The rearrangement uses TRBV5-6 and TRBJ1-1, with D possibly matching TRBD1 (6 bases). The source of this sequence is a man younger than 35 who had recovered from COVID-19. Sequencing was performed on PBMCs or T cells enriched from blood (not recorded which). The CDR3 is CASSARQELNTEAFF. CDR3 DNA sequence: TGTGCCAGCAGCGCACGACAGGAACTGAACACTGAAGCTTTCTTT.